This TCR beta chain emerged from a study of beta chain features in type 1 diabetes. Across the study: There was similarity between patients and healthy donors in age, gender and cell yields.

In this sample, this clone turned up a few times. Its cognate antigen is unknown. General study results and limits: A closer apparent resemblance between naive, central memory and Treg TCRB repertoires was seen in patients than in healthy donors.

cDNA synthesis used the whole RNA isolate, giving expressed TCRB sequences. Data came from immunoSEQ multiplex PCR; TCRdb stores just in-frame clones and leaves some out. The profile shows nearly 250,000 clones, less than 15% of them singletons. This CDR3 is built from 16 residues. The V end was cut by 1 base, the J end by 9 bases, with 17 bases between. In germline, CDR1 is SGHRS, CDR2 YFSETQ. The authors sorted CD4+ naive, central memory, regulatory and stem cell-like memory cells via CD45RO/CCR7/CD25/CD127/CD95/CD27. The chain is built from TRBV5-1 and TRBJ1-6; no clear D gene. Sequenced input: naive CD4+ T cells from blood. This clonotype was obtained from a woman between 35 and 50 years old in good health. For the CDR3, the DNA is TGCGCCAGCAGCTTGTATAGTTTGGGTGGAGCTTCACCCCTCCACTTT. It encodes CASSLYSLGGASPLHF. Full variable domain (remainder filled in from reference TRBV5-1 and TRBJ1-6): KAGVTQTPRYLIKTRGQQVTLSCSPISGHRSVSWYQQTPGQGLQFLFEYFSETQRNKGNFPGRFSGRQFSNSRSEMNVSTLELGDSALYLCASSLYSLGGASPLHFGNGTRLTVT.